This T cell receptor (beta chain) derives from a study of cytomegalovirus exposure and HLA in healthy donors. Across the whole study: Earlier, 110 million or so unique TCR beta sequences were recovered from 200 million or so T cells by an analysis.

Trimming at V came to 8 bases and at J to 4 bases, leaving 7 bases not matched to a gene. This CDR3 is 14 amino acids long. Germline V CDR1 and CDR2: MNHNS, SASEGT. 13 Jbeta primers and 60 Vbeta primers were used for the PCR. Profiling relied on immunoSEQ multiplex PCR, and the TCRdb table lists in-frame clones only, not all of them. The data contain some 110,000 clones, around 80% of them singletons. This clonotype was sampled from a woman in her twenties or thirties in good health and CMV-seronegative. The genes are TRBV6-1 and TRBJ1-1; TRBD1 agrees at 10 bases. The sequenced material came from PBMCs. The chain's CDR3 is CASPKDRGVTEAFF. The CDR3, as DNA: TGTGCCAGCCCAAAGGACAGGGGGGTCACTGAAGCTTTCTTT.